This T cell receptor beta chain was retrieved from a study of molecular identifiers for immune sequencing clone quantification. Notes on the study in general: Highly expanded clone sizes could be underestimated by identical TCR molecules that share a barcode.

This clonotype was counted only a few times. Its antigen is not known. Making the bulk TCR libraries relied on previously described methods and listed TCR primers. TCRdb fed the PCR reads into MiXCR, producing one record per CDR3 protein. The sample shows around 320,000 distinct CDR3 sequences, about a quarter of them seen only once. Germline assignment: CDR1 SQVTM and CDR2 ANQGSEA. With 6 bases removed from V and 2 bases from J, the gap between germline ends came to 11 bases. The CDR3 is 12 residues long. Naive CD8 library inputs spanned 20,000 to 1,000,000 sorted cells and 10%, 30% or 50% RNA. Sorted naive CD8 T cells were those defined as CD8+CD4-CCR7+CD45RA+.

Sequenced: naive CD8+ T cells from blood, with Jurkat cell RNA spiked in. Subset indicated: FACS-sorted CD8+CD4-CCR7+CD45RA+ naive T cells. The chain links TRBV29-1 to TRBJ2-7, with D maybe TRBD2 (6 bases). This receptor was identified in a human donor in good health. Some libraries in this study had Jurkat cell RNA spiked in. CDR3 sequence reads: CSVVADPYEQYF. In DNA form, the CDR3 reads TGCAGCGTGGTAGCGGATCCCTACGAGCAGTACTTC.